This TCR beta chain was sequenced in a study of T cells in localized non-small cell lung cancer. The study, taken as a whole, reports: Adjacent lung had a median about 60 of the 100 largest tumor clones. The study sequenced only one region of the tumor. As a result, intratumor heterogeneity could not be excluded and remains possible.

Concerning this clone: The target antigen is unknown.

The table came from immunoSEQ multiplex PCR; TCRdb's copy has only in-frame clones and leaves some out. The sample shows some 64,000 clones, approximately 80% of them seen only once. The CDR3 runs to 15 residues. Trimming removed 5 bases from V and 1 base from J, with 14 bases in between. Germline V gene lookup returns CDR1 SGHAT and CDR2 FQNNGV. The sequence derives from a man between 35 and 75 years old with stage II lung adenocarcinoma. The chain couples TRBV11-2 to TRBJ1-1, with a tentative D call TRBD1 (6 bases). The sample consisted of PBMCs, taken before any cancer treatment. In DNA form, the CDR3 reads TGTGCCAGCAGCGTAACCGGGACACCGAACACTGAAGCTTTCTTT. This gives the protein CASSVTGTPNTEAFF.